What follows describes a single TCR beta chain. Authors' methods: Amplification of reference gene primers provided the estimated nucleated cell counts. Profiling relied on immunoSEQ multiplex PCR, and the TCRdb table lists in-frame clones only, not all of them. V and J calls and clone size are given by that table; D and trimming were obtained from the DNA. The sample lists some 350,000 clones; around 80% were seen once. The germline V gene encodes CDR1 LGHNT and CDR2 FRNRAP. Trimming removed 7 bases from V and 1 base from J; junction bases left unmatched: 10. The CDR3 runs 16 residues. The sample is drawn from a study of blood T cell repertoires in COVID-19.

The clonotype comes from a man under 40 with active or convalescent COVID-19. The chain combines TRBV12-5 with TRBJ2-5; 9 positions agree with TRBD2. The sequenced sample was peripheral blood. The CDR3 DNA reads TGTGCTAGTGCCGTTGGGAGCGGGAGGACCCAAGAGACCCAGTACTTC. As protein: CASAVGSGRTQETQYF. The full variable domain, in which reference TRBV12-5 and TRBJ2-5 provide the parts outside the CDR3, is DARVTQTPRHKVTEMGQEVTMRCQPILGHNTVFWYRQTMMQGLELLAYFRNRAPLDDSGMPKDRFSAEMPDATLATLKIQPSEPRDSAVYFCASAVGSGRTQETQYFGPGTRLLVL.